This T cell receptor (beta chain) is from a study of blood T cell repertoires in COVID-19 (dated by TCRdb to about 2020). Turning to the overall study: Samples from collaborators originated in the United States, Italy and Spain and spanned both the acute and convalescent phases of COVID-19. The repertoires were made available in a free public database intended to serve as a resource for research on the immune response to SARS-CoV-2. The prospective study material was composed of cDNA or gDNA derived from T cells, B-cell-depleted T cells, or PBMCs. The samples were drawn from the first 160 participants of the ongoing ImmuneRACE study and from over a thousand subjects provided by 6 global collaborators. Sample metadata almost always included a de-identified subject ID, COVID-19 status, age in years and sex. The dataset comprised deeply sampled blood TCRbeta repertoires from subjects exposed to, actively infected with, or recovered from COVID-19. HLA class I and class II types, where available, came from metadata supplied by the sample provider rather than from assay-based typing. Findings and caveats that apply to the study as a whole: The quantity of clinical and demographic metadata differed by source and by participant and was supplied without curation.

One collaborating source in Seattle enrolled patients during active infection and followed them longitudinally through the course of disease. The collaborating institutions used their own protocols to collect whole blood in K2EDTA tubes. For TCRbeta analysis, collaborators shipped samples in one of three forms: frozen whole blood, isolated PBMCs, or DNA extracted from either of those sample types. TCRbeta CDR3 regions were amplified from genomic DNA using the immunoSEQ Assay, a bias-controlled multiplex PCR. Concerning the study's data processing: The number of nucleated cells in each sample was estimated by amplification of reference gene primers within the assay. To quantify the absolute abundance of each unique TCRbeta CDR3 rearrangement, sequence reads were collapsed and filtered. For each sample, productive Simpson clonality was calculated by taking the square root of Simpson's diversity index across productive rearrangements. As stored in TCRdb, this immuneACCESS dataset retains in-frame rearrangements with V and J assigned. A fraction of the clones does not appear; measured against another copy, unresolved V genes explain less than half of the discrepancy, and the remainder lacks a known reason. Clone size and V and J calls were adopted from that table, with D and trimming inferred from the DNA. This sample comprises 200,000 to 250,000 clones, 83% of them detected only once. 1.3% of the sample comes from the top ten.

CDR1 and CDR2 are drawn from the germline V gene: KGHDR, SFDVKD. V is cut back by 1 base and J by 3 bases, with 9 bases in the junction unmatched. The CDR3 runs 17 residues from the cysteine to the phenylalanine. Only the CDR3 region is kept as DNA, spanning 51 bases read in frame from base 1. Of note for this clone: Its cognate antigen has yet to be identified. No quality values exist for individual bases; no much larger clone is one base distant.

The sequence is built from TRBV24-1 and TRBJ2-5; TRBD1 fits 8 bases in the junction. The TCR comes from a woman in her 30s with COVID-19, enrolled during active disease. The source material was peripheral blood. The nucleotide sequence reads as follows: TGTGCCACCAGTGATTTTGCATGGGACAGGTCGGAAGAGACCCAGTACTTC. Its amino acids are CATSDFAWDRSEETQYF.